This T cell receptor beta chain was identified during a study of blood T cell repertoires in COVID-19. About the research overall: Sites in the United States, Italy and Spain provided acute and convalescent COVID-19 samples.

Per the original data handling: How many nucleated cells were present was estimated from reference gene primer amplification. Generated by immunoSEQ multiplex PCR, the TCRdb table keeps only in-frame clones and is missing some. V and J calls and clone size follow that table, whereas D and trimming were derived from the DNA. The data contain under 250,000 clones, about four fifths of them singletons. This CDR3 contains 15 residues. The V gene end was trimmed by 3 bases and the J gene end by 2 bases; junction bases not matched to a gene: 2. Germline loops: CDR1 SGHTA, CDR2 FQGTGA. This sequence joins TRBV7-3 and TRBJ2-1; 9 nucleotides align to TRBD2. This TCR derives from a woman under 40 who had recovered from COVID-19. The sample comprised peripheral blood. This CDR3 reads CASSFTSGPYNEQFF. The CDR3 DNA sequence: TGTGCCAGCAGCTTTACTAGCGGGCCCTACAATGAGCAGTTCTTC.